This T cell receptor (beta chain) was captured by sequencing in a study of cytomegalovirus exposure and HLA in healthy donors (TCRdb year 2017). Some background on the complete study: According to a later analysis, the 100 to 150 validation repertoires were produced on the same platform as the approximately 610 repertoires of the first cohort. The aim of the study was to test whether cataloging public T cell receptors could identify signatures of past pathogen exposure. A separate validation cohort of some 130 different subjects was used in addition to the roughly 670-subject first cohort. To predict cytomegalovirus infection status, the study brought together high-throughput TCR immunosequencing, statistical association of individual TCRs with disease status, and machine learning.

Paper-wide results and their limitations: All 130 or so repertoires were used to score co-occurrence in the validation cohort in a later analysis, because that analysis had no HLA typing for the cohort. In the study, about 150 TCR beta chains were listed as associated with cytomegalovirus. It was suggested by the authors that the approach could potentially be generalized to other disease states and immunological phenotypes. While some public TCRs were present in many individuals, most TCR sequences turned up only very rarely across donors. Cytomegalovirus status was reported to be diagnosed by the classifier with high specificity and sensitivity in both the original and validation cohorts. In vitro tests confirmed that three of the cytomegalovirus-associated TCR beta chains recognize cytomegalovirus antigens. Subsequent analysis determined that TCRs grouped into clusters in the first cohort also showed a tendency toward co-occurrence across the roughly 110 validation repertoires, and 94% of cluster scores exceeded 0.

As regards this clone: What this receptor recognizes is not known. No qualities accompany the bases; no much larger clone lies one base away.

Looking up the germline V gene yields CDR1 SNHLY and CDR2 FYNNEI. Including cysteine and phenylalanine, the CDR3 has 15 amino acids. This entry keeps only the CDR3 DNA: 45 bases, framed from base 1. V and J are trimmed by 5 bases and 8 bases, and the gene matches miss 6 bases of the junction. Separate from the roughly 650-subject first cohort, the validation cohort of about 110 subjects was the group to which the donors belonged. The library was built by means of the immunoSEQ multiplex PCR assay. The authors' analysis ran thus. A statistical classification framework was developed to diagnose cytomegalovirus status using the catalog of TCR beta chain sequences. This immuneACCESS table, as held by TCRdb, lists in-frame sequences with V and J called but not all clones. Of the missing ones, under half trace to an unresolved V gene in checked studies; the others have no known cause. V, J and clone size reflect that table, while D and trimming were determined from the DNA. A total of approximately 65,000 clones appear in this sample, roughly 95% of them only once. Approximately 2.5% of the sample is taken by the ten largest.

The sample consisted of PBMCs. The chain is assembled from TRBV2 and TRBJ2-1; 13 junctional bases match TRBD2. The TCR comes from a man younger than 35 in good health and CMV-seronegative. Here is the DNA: TGTGCCAGCAGTCTAAGGACTAGCGGGAGTGATGAGCAGTTCTTC. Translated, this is CASSLRTSGSDEQFF.